These 31 T cell receptor beta chains share one sample of origin, sequenced in a study of OX40 agonist ivuxolimab in advanced cancers. Measured with immunoSEQ multiplex PCR; TCRdb has only the in-frame clones, and not every one. The sample includes 10,000 to 15,000 clones, around 80% seen only once; the top ten take roughly 27%. The sample consisted of CD4+ or CD8+ T cells sorted from blood, taken in a trial of the OX40 agonist ivuxolimab. These receptors all come from an adult with an advanced solid tumor such as melanoma, head and neck, liver or kidney cancer.

V and J are TRBV7-3 and TRBJ2-3; D ambiguous. This CDR3 spans 13 amino acids. Germline V gene lookup returns CDR1 SGHTA and CDR2 FQGTGA. V dropped 3 bases and J dropped 0 bases, with 4 bases sitting between them. In DNA, the CDR3 is TGTGCCAGCAGCTTTCTTAGCACAGATACGCAGTATTTT. Its translation: CASSFLSTDTQYF.

J is TRBJ1-4 and V is TRBV6-5; 12 nucleotides align to TRBD1. This CDR3 has 16 residues. After removal of 2 bases from V and 5 bases from J, the junction contained 3 bases not matched to a gene. Germline lookup yields CDR1 MNHEY and CDR2 SVGAGI. CDR3 region: CASSYGTGGWNEKLFF. In DNA form, the CDR3 reads TGTGCCAGCAGTTACGGGACAGGGGGCTGGAATGAAAAACTGTTTTTT.

CDR3 protein: CASSEGLENQPQHF. The CDR3 DNA is TGTGCCAGCAGCGAGGGACTGGAAAATCAGCCCCAGCATTTT. The rearrangement joins TRBV6-1 to TRBJ1-5; D possibly corresponds to TRBD1 (5 bases). Germline lookup yields CDR1 MNHNS and CDR2 SASEGT. V lost 6 bases and J lost 4, with 13 bases in between. This CDR3 has 14 amino acids.

J is TRBJ2-1 and V is TRBV19, with TRBD2 matching 12 bases. The V segment lost 7 bases and the J segment 7 bases; nucleotides outside the gene matches: 2. The CDR3 is 13 amino acids. CDR1 is LNHDA and CDR2 is SQIVND in the germline V gene (reference sequence). The CDR3 DNA sequence: TGTGCCAGTACTCTAGCGGGGGGGAATGAGCAGTTCTTC. This encodes CASTLAGGNEQFF.

The chain employs TRBV6-5 and TRBJ1-4; D is unclear. The V gene's germline CDR1 is MNHEY and CDR2 SVGAGI. This CDR3 is built from 13 residues. V was shortened by 5 bases and J by 6 bases, with 10 bases between the two germline ends. DNA for the CDR3: TGTGCCAGCAGTACAGATGGGGATGAAAAACTGTTTTTT. Amino acids: CASSTDGDEKLFF.

The rearrangement links TRBV7-9 to TRBJ2-2; unclear D gene. V was pared by 2 bases and J by 3 bases, with 13 bases between. Germline V gives CDR1 SEHNR, CDR2 FQNEAQ (reference sequence). The CDR3 totals 16 residues. CDR3 coding DNA: TGTGCCAGCAGCTTAATGTCGGGTTCGTACACCGGGGAGCTGTTTTTT. Its protein is CASSLMSGSYTGELFF.

The J gene is TRBJ2-1, the V gene TRBV2; possibly TRBD2 for D (5 bases). V shed 7 bases and J shed 5 bases, with 9 bases lying between them. Germline CDR1 is SNHLY and CDR2 is FYNNEI. This CDR3 region has 12 residues. CDR3 DNA: TGTGCCAGCATGGTGAGGGACAATGAGCAGTTCTTC. Protein product: CASMVRDNEQFF.

This clone was observed a single time. This CDR3 reads CASSRTGRAYEQYF. CDR3 in DNA: TGTGCCAGCAGCCGGACAGGGAGGGCCTACGAGCAGTACTTC. The chain has TRBV5-6 and TRBJ2-7; the D gene is possibly TRBD1 (8 bases). The V and J ends lost 4 bases and 2 bases respectively, with 13 bases between them. The CDR3 loop spans 14 amino acids. Germline assignment: CDR1 SGHDT and CDR2 YYEEEE.

The chain recombines TRBV27 with TRBJ2-3; D is ambiguous. Germline V gene sequence: CDR1 MNHEY, CDR2 SMNVEV (reference sequence). The CDR3 covers 14 residues. Trimming removed 4 bases at V and 8 bases at J, with 16 bases between. CDR3 DNA sequence: TGTGCCAGCAGTTCCCCCCGAGAGTGGGGTACGCAGTATTTT. Amino acids: CASSSPREWGTQYF.

This sequence joins TRBV18 and TRBJ1-2; a weak D match, TRBD1 (5 bases). This CDR3 comprises 15 residues. Looked up from germline, CDR1 is KGHSH and CDR2 is LQKENI. The V end lost 3 bases, the J end lost 6 bases, and 17 bases lay between the germline ends. CDR3 DNA sequence: TGTGCCAGCTCACCCAACCTCGGGGGGAACCATGGCTACACCTTC. Its translation: CASSPNLGGNHGYTF.

The rearrangement joins TRBV27 to TRBJ2-2; possibly TRBD2 for D (5 bases). CDR1 and CDR2 (germline): MNHEY, SMNVEV (reference sequence). CDR3 length: 15 residues. The V end lost 10 bases, the J end lost 1 base, and 16 bases lay between the germline ends. Here the CDR3 reads CATLASDLNTGELFF. CDR3 sequence (DNA): TGTGCCACCTTAGCCTCGGACTTGAACACCGGGGAGCTGTTTTTT.

A single count supports this clone. The rearrangement links TRBV28 to TRBJ2-1; 7 bases align to TRBD1. The V segment lost 3 bases and the J segment 5 bases; nucleotides outside the gene matches: 7. CDR1 MDHEN and CDR2 SYDVKM come from the germline V gene. This CDR3 region has 15 residues. DNA for the CDR3: TGTGCCAGCAGTTTCAGTGGGACAGAAGACAATGAGCAGTTCTTC. Amino acid sequence: CASSFSGTEDNEQFF.

This clone turned up a few times. The genes are TRBV19 and TRBJ1-2, with a tentative D call TRBD1 (6 bases). This CDR3 has 14 amino acids. CDR1 LNHDA and CDR2 SQIVND come from the germline V gene (reference sequence). The V end was cut by 5 bases, the J end by 2 bases, with 12 bases between. The CDR3 DNA is TGTGCCAGTAGTTTCAATACAGGGAACTATGGCTACACCTTC. The encoded protein is CASSFNTGNYGYTF.

V is TRBV5-1 and J is TRBJ2-5, with 10 bases identical to TRBD1. Germline assignment: CDR1 SGHRS and CDR2 YFSETQ. V was pared by 2 bases and J by 3 bases, with 1 base of the junction left unmatched. This CDR3 contains 14 residues. CDR3 residues: CASSLGTGEETQYF. CDR3 sequence (DNA): TGCGCCAGCAGCTTAGGGACAGGGGAAGAGACCCAGTACTTC.

V usage is TRBV27 and J usage is TRBJ2-7; TRBD2 agrees at 7 bases. The V segment lost 8 bases and the J segment 3 bases; nucleotides outside the gene matches: 13. Germline V gives CDR1 MNHEY, CDR2 SMNVEV (reference sequence). The CDR3 is 15 amino acids. Here the CDR3 reads CASGSFRGGDYEQYF. The CDR3 DNA sequence: TGTGCCAGCGGGAGTTTTCGGGGAGGGGACTACGAGCAGTACTTC.

The chain links TRBV6-1 to TRBJ2-2, with TRBD1 identical over 10 bases. The germline V gene has CDR1 MNHNS and CDR2 SASEGT. V gave up 2 bases and J gave up 4 bases; unmatched junction bases: 4. The CDR3 is made up of 16 amino acids. In DNA form, the CDR3 reads TGTGCCAGCAGTGAATTTGGGACAGGGGTCACCGGGGAGCTGTTTTTT. This codes for CASSEFGTGVTGELFF.

This clone counts as medium-sized (0.01 to 0.1%). The chain combines TRBV4-3 with TRBJ2-4, with 7 positions matching TRBD1. CDR1 is LGHNA and CDR2 is YSLEER in the germline V gene. This CDR3 is 16 amino acids long. The V gene end was trimmed by 4 bases and the J gene end by 3 bases; junction bases not matched to a gene: 9. CDR3 region: CASSLLTGTVKNIQYF. CDR3 nucleotide sequence: TGCGCCAGCAGCCTACTGACCGGGACAGTCAAAAACATTCAGTACTTC.

V usage is TRBV7-9 and J usage is TRBJ1-5; TRBD1 is a possible D gene (5 bases). Germline-derived CDR1 and CDR2 are SEHNR and FQNEAQ (reference sequence). V lost 2 bases, J lost 5 bases, and 16 bases lay in between. The CDR3 spans 16 residues. The CDR3 spells CASSLTGEEPHQPQHF. DNA for the CDR3: TGTGCCAGCAGCTTAACAGGTGAGGAACCCCATCAGCCCCAGCATTTT.

J is TRBJ2-1 and V is TRBV5-4; 9 nucleotides line up with TRBD2. Germline-derived CDR1 and CDR2 are SGHNT and YYREEE (reference sequence). This CDR3 region has 15 residues. Trimming took 4 bases from V and 12 from J; bases not matched to a gene: 14. The CDR3 region is CASSHRLAGTDVQFF. The CDR3 DNA reads TGTGCCAGCAGCCACCGCCTAGCGGGAACTGATGTGCAGTTCTTC.

For the CDR3, the DNA is TGCAGCGGACAGGGCCTGAACACTGAAGCTTTCTTT. Translation: CSGQGLNTEAFF. This sequence joins TRBV29-1 and TRBJ1-1; the match to TRBD1 covers 7 bases. This CDR3 has 12 residues. Germline loops: CDR1 SQVTM, CDR2 ANQGSEA. Trimming took 7 bases from V and 0 from J; bases not matched to a gene: 2.

By proportion, this clone is large. Other nucleotide sequences from this sample produce the same CDR3. This chain connects TRBV6-1 to TRBJ2-3, with 9 bases identical to TRBD2. Germline V gene lookup returns CDR1 MNHNS and CDR2 SASEGT. The CDR3 contains 17 residues. V shed 0 bases, J shed 0 bases, and the junction held 4 bases outside the gene matches. CDR3: CASSEALAGRSTDTQYF. CDR3 in DNA: TGTGCCAGCAGTGAAGCCCTAGCGGGGAGAAGCACAGATACGCAGTATTTT.

V gene TRBV11-2 combines with J gene TRBJ2-7; D possibly uses TRBD1 or TRBD2 (5 bases each). V was cut by 6 bases and J by 3 bases, with 12 bases left in between. CDR1 and CDR2 (germline): SGHAT, FQNNGV. The CDR3 has 13 residues. The CDR3 protein is CASSPGTNYEQYF. Written as DNA, the CDR3 is TGTGCCAGCAGTCCCGGGACGAACTACGAGCAGTACTTC.

This chain joins TRBV18 and TRBJ1-1, with a weak D call TRBD1 (5 bases). The V gene's germline CDR1 is KGHSH and CDR2 LQKENI. V was shortened by 3 bases and J by 5 bases, with 16 bases between the two germline ends. CDR3 length: 15 residues. The CDR3 nucleotides are TGTGCCAGCTCACCTGGGGGGACGGGGAGGACTGAAGCTTTCTTT. Its protein is CASSPGGTGRTEAFF.

The rearrangement links TRBV27 to TRBJ2-1; the match to TRBD2 covers 11 bases. This CDR3 contains 15 residues. J lost 5 bases, V lost 4 bases, and 4 bases had no gene match. CDR1 is MNHEY and CDR2 is SMNVEV in the germline V gene (reference sequence). The CDR3 region is CASSSGLAGNNEQFF. CDR3 coding DNA: TGTGCCAGCAGTTCCGGACTAGCGGGTAACAATGAGCAGTTCTTC.

This clone was picked up a small number of times. The gene calls are TRBV20-1 and TRBJ2-1; D remains unclear. The CDR3 contains 11 residues. Germline CDR1 DFQATT, CDR2 SNEGSKA (reference sequence). The CDR3 DNA sequence: TGCAGCCTCCTTCGCTACAATGAGCAGTTCTTC. Translated: CSLLRYNEQFF.

This clone was seen a few times. This chain joins TRBV10-1 and TRBJ2-5; D might be TRBD2 (6 bases). CDR1 is WNHNN, CDR2 SYGVQD, per germline (reference sequence). This CDR3 is built from 13 residues. Trimming removed 6 bases at V and 2 bases at J, with 10 bases between. The CDR3 DNA is TGCGCCAGCAGCCGGGAGCCGCAAGAGACCCAGTACTTC. It codes for CASSREPQETQYF.

V and J are TRBV6-5 and TRBJ1-5; 7 bases match TRBD1. The CDR3 sequence is 14 residues long. Losses at the gene ends were 0 bases for V and 7 bases for J; bases not matched to a gene: 3. The germline CDR1 and CDR2 sequences are MNHEY and SVGAGI. CDR3 sequence: CASSYSTGQQPQHF. The CDR3 nucleotides are TGTGCCAGCAGTTACTCGACAGGGCAACAGCCCCAGCATTTT.

V usage is TRBV7-9 and J usage is TRBJ2-7; the match to TRBD1 covers 7 bases. After removal of 4 bases from V and 2 bases from J, the junction contained 5 bases not matched to a gene. CDR1 is SEHNR, CDR2 FQNEAQ, per germline (reference sequence). The CDR3 loop spans 14 amino acids. This chain's CDR3 is CASSSGQITYEQYF. As DNA, the CDR3 is TGTGCCAGCAGCTCGGGACAGATTACCTACGAGCAGTACTTC. The full variable domain, completed using reference TRBV7-9 and TRBJ2-7, is DTGVSQNPRHKITKRGQNVTFRCDPISEHNRLYWYRQTLGQGPEFLTYFQNEAQLEKSRLLSDRFSAERPKGSFSTLEIQRTEQGDSAMYLCASSSGQITYEQYFGPGTRLTVT.

This clone was seen only once. J is TRBJ2-6 and V is TRBV28; D unresolved. The V gene lost 4 bases and the J gene lost 13 bases, with 8 bases spanning the gap. From germline, CDR1 is MDHEN and CDR2 SYDVKM. This CDR3 contains 11 residues. The DNA of the CDR3 is TGTGCCAGCAGTTCCCCGACAGTCCTGACTTTC. This gives the protein CASSSPTVLTF.

V usage is TRBV5-1 and J usage is TRBJ2-1; D might be TRBD1 (6 bases). The CDR3 consists of 14 residues. V lost 4 bases and J lost 6, with 14 bases in between. The germline gives CDR1 SGHRS, CDR2 YFSETQ. The CDR3 is CASSPYRASNEQFF. As DNA, the CDR3 is TGCGCCAGCAGCCCCTACAGGGCTAGCAATGAGCAGTTCTTC.

The CDR3 loop is CASSFTGTETYEQYF. The CDR3 DNA reads TGTGCCAGCAGCTTTACGGGGACCGAGACCTACGAGCAGTACTTC. The V and J genes are TRBV5-4 and TRBJ2-7; either TRBD1 or TRBD2 may supply D (5 bases each). The V and J ends lost 2 bases and 2 bases respectively, with 14 bases between them. From germline, CDR1 is SGHNT and CDR2 YYREEE (reference sequence). The CDR3 is made up of 15 amino acids.